Included here is one T cell receptor beta chain sequence, with context. Per germline, CDR1 LGHDT and CDR2 YNNKEL (reference sequence). The V and J ends lost 4 bases and 14 bases respectively, with 9 bases between them. The CDR3 length is 11 residues. This record comes from a study of blood T cell repertoires in COVID-19. Across the whole study: Sources were T cells, B-cell-depleted T cells, or PBMCs; the material itself was cDNA or gDNA.

TCRdb keeps only in-frame clones here, not all; method: immunoSEQ multiplex PCR. The table records 150,000 to 200,000 clones, about 79% of them present only once. Adults between about 18 and 95 years of age took part from about two dozen US areas. The TCR originated in a man aged 50-59 years who had recovered from COVID-19. Sequences were obtained from PBMCs or T cells enriched from blood (not recorded which). This rearrangement joins TRBV3-1 (or the pseudogene TRBV3-2) to TRBJ1-6, with D hard to call. The CDR3 DNA reads as TGTGCCAGCAGCCGCAGAGGGTCCCTCCACTTT. The encoded protein is CASSRRGSLHF.